Each of the 15 T cell receptor beta chains below was sequenced from the same sample in a study of blood T cell repertoires in COVID-19. Only in-frame clones appear in the TCRdb table, and some are missing; sequencing was by immunoSEQ multiplex PCR. The table includes 200,000 to 250,000 clones, 70% to 90% detected once. Sequencing used PBMCs or T cells enriched from blood (not recorded which). These receptor sequences come from a man aged 30-40 years who had recovered from COVID-19.

The chain employs TRBV30 and TRBJ1-1; 10 bases map to TRBD1. Losses at the gene ends were 1 base for V and 1 base for J; bases not matched to a gene: 9. The CDR3 loop spans 17 amino acids. Germline V gene lookup returns CDR1 GTSNPN and CDR2 SVGIG (reference sequence). For the CDR3, the DNA is TGTGCCTGGAGTGCTCCCGGGACAGGGGCGAGGAACACTGAAGCTTTCTTT. This encodes CAWSAPGTGARNTEAFF.

This chain uses TRBV20-1 with TRBJ2-5, with D tentatively TRBD2 (6 bases). V was clipped by 3 bases and J by 3 bases, with 17 bases between them. The CDR3 has 15 residues. CDR1 DFQATT and CDR2 SNEGSKA come from the germline V gene (reference sequence). CDR3 coding DNA: TGCAGTGCTAGTAGGGGTCTAGCGAGAGAAGAGACCCAGTACTTC. Amino acid sequence: CSASRGLAREETQYF.

The chain carries TRBV5-1 and TRBJ1-1, with a weak D call TRBD1 (5 bases). Germline lookup yields CDR1 SGHRS and CDR2 YFSETQ. The CDR3 loop spans 15 amino acids. The germline V and J ends were trimmed by 0 bases and 1 base, with 10 bases remaining between them. The CDR3 sequence is CASSLDQGKNTEAFF. The DNA of the CDR3 is TGCGCCAGCAGCTTGGATCAGGGAAAGAACACTGAAGCTTTCTTT.

The chain uses TRBV3-1 (or the pseudogene TRBV3-2) and TRBJ2-7; D may be TRBD2 (5 bases). The CDR3 runs to 15 residues. With 4 bases removed from V and 0 bases from J, the gap between germline ends came to 13 bases. From germline, CDR1 is LGHDT and CDR2 YNNKEL (reference sequence). The CDR3 protein is CASSPSSTGSYEQYF. The CDR3, as DNA: TGTGCCAGCAGCCCATCTAGCACCGGCTCCTACGAGCAGTACTTC.

In this sample, this clone turned up once. This sequence may be a read error, since a much larger clone differs from it by one base. Other nucleotide sequences in the sample specify the same CDR3. The V call is TRBV7-4, the J call TRBJ1-5; tentative D call: TRBD1 (6 bases). The CDR3 extends over 17 amino acids. Looked up from germline, CDR1 is SGHVT and CDR2 is SQSDAQ. The CDR3 DNA is TGCCCCAGCCGCGACGGATACGGGGGGGGCAGCAATCAGCCCCAGCATTTT. Protein sequence: CPSRDGYGGGSNQPQHF.

The rearrangement links TRBV7-3 to TRBJ1-1; tentative D call: TRBD1 (6 bases). The V and J ends lost 5 bases and 3 bases respectively, with 16 bases between them. This CDR3 comprises 15 residues. CDR1 and CDR2 (germline): SGHTA, FQGTGA. CDR3 region: CASSGVDRRYTEAFF. In DNA form, the CDR3 reads TGTGCCAGCAGCGGGGTAGACAGGCGCTACACTGAAGCTTTCTTT.

The chain recombines TRBV6-5 with TRBJ2-7, with D unclear. CDR1 and CDR2 (germline): MNHEY, SVGAGI. This CDR3 spans 12 amino acids. V was clipped by 8 bases and J by 5 bases, with 13 bases between them. CDR3 sequence (DNA): TGTGCCAGCCTAGAGGTATCCCACGAGCAGTACTTC. Its translation is CASLEVSHEQYF.

For this clone: It may be a read error: a sequence one base away is much more abundant. The chain couples TRBV7-3 to TRBJ2-3; 10 bases map to TRBD1. The germline CDR1 and CDR2 sequences are SGHTA and FQGTGA. The CDR3 consists of 14 residues. After removal of 5 bases from V and 1 base from J, the junction contained 0 bases not matched to a gene. For the CDR3, the DNA is TGTGCCAGCAGCGGGACAGGGGGCACAGATACGCAGTATTTT. It yields the protein CASSGTGGTDTQYF.

This chain links TRBV28 with TRBJ1-1; 8 nucleotides align to TRBD1. The CDR3 runs to 15 residues. Germline CDR1 reads MDHEN; CDR2 reads SYDVKM. J lost 6 bases, V lost 5 bases, and 11 bases had no gene match. The CDR3 coding sequence is TGTGCCAGCAGTCCCGCGGACAGGGTGGACGCTGAAGCTTTCTTT. Its translation is CASSPADRVDAEAFF. The variable domain in full, completed from reference TRBV28 and TRBJ1-1, reads DVKVTQSSRYLVKRTGEKVFLECVQDMDHENMFWYRQDPGLGLRLIYFSYDVKMKEKGDIPEGYSVSREKKERFSLILESASTNQTSMYLCASSPADRVDAEAFFGQGTRLTVV.

The V and J genes are TRBV4-3 and TRBJ1-2; D unresolved. This CDR3 is 14 amino acids long. Trimming pared 6 bases from V and 7 bases from J, leaving 18 bases between. Germline V gene data show CDR1 as LGHNA and CDR2 as YSLEER. CDR3 sequence reads: CASRQLAASGGYTF. Written as DNA, the CDR3 is TGCGCCAGCAGGCAGTTGGCAGCGTCCGGTGGCTACACCTTC.

V usage is TRBV5-4 and J usage is TRBJ2-3, with D perhaps matching TRBD1 (6 bases). CDR1 and CDR2 (germline): SGHNT, YYREEE (reference sequence). The CDR3 is 13 amino acids. Between the trimmed V and J ends, which lost 4 bases and 7 bases, there was a span of 13 bases. CDR3 amino acids: CASSADSYNTQYF. The CDR3 nucleotides read TGTGCCAGCAGCGCGGACAGCTATAATACGCAGTATTTT.

The rearrangement links TRBV6-6 to TRBJ2-2; 8 bases are shared with TRBD1. This CDR3 spans 14 amino acids. Germline CDR1 reads MNHNY; CDR2 reads SVGAGI (reference sequence). Trimming cost V 6 bases and J 6 bases; bases outside gene matches: 6. CDR3 nucleotide sequence: TGTGCCAGCAGCGGACAGGGTTTTTCCGGGGAGCTGTTTTTT. The encoded protein is CASSGQGFSGELFF.

The gene calls are TRBV7-8 and TRBJ2-5; 11 positions agree with TRBD2. J was trimmed by 6 bases and V by 5 bases; bases with no gene match: 17. Looked up from germline, CDR1 is SGHVS and CDR2 is FQNEAQ. CDR3 length: 18 residues. DNA for the CDR3: TGTGCCAGCAGCCCCGGTTTAGCGGGGGGGTGGGAGAGGAAGACCCAGTACTTC. Translating gives CASSPGLAGGWERKTQYF.

CDR3 protein: CASSPSGGAYEQYF. In DNA, the CDR3 is TGTGCCAGCAGCCCTAGCGGGGGGGCCTACGAGCAGTACTTC. J is TRBJ2-7 and V is TRBV5-4; TRBD2 agrees at 12 bases. The V gene's germline CDR1 is SGHNT and CDR2 YYREEE (reference sequence). With 4 bases clipped from V and 2 bases from J, the junction kept 1 base outside the gene matches. This CDR3 is 14 amino acids long.

The chain uses TRBV19 and TRBJ2-1; 9 bases agree with TRBD1. Germline V lookup: CDR1 LNHDA, CDR2 SQIVND (reference sequence). CDR3 size: 15 residues. Trimming cost V 2 bases and J 5 bases; bases outside gene matches: 4. The CDR3 DNA reads as TGTGCCAGTAGTATATACAGGGGGCGCGACAATGAGCAGTTCTTC. Protein: CASSIYRGRDNEQFF.